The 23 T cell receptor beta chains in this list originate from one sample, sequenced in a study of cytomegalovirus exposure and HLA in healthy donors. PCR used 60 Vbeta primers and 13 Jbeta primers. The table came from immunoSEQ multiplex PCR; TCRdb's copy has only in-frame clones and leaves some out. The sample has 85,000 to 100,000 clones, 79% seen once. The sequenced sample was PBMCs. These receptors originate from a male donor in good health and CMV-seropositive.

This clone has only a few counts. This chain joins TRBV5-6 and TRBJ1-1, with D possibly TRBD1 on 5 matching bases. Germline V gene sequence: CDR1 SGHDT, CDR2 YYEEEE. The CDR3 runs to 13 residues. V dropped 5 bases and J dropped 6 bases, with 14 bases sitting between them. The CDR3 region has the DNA TGTGCCAGCAGTAATACCCGACAGCCTGAAGCTTTCTTT. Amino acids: CASSNTRQPEAFF. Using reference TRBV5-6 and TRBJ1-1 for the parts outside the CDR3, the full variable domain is DAGVTQSPTHLIKTRGQQVTLRCSPKSGHDTVSWYQQALGQGPQFIFQYYEEEERQRGNFPDRFSGHQFPNYSSELNVNALLLGDSALYLCASSNTRQPEAFFGQGTRLTVV.

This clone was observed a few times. The CDR3 loop is CASSLAGGRPGNTIYF. Written as DNA, the CDR3 is TGTGCCAGCAGCTTGGCCGGGGGTAGGCCTGGAAACACCATATATTTT. The rearrangement links TRBV5-8 to TRBJ1-3; D might be TRBD1 (5 bases). This CDR3 comprises 16 residues. Germline V gene data show CDR1 as SGHTS and CDR2 as YDEGEE. V was trimmed by 0 bases and J by 2 bases, leaving 12 bases between them.

The CDR3 sequence is CASTGGSSYNEQFF. In DNA, the CDR3 is TGCGCCAGCACCGGGGGGAGCTCCTACAATGAGCAGTTCTTC. The chain links TRBV5-1 to TRBJ2-1; 7 positions match TRBD2. The CDR3 loop spans 14 amino acids. V gave up 6 bases and J gave up 0 bases; unmatched junction bases: 3. Looked up from germline, CDR1 is SGHRS and CDR2 is YFSETQ.

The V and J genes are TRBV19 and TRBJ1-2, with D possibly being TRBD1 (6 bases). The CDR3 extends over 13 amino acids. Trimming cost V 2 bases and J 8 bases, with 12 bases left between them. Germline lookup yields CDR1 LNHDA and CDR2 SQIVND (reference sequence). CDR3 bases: TGTGCCAGTAGTATAATTCAGGGGCGAGGCTACACCTTC. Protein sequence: CASSIIQGRGYTF.

The CDR3 region is CASSEYRGTPGANVLTF. The CDR3, as DNA: TGTGCCAGCAGTGAATATAGAGGGACTCCTGGGGCCAACGTCCTGACTTTC. The chain combines TRBV25-1 with TRBJ2-6; a weak D match, TRBD2 (6 bases). Germline V CDR1 and CDR2: MGHDK, SYGVNS. V gave up 0 bases and J gave up 2 bases, with 11 bases separating them. This CDR3 region has 17 residues.

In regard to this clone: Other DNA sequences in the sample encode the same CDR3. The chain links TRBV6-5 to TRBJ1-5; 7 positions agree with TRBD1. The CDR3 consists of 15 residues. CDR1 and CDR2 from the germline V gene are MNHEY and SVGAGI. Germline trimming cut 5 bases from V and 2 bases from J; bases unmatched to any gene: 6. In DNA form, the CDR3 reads TGTGCCAGCAGTCCACGACAGGGCCGCAATCAGCCCCAGCATTTT. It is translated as CASSPRQGRNQPQHF.

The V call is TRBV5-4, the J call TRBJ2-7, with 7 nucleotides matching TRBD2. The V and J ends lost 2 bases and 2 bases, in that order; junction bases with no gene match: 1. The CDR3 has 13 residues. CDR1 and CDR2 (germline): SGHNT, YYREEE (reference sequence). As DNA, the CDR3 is TGTGCCAGCAGCTTCCGGGGGGCCTACGAGCAGTACTTC. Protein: CASSFRGAYEQYF. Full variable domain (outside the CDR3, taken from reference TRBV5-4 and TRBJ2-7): ETGVTQSPTHLIKTRGQQVTLRCSSQSGHNTVSWYQQALGQGPQFIFQYYREEENGRGNFPPRFSGLQFPNYSSELNVNALELDDSALYLCASSFRGAYEQYFGPGTRLTVT.

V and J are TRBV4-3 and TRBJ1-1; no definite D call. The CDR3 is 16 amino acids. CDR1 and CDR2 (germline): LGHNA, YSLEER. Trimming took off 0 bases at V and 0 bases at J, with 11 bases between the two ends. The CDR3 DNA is TGCGCCAGCAGCCAAGAAGTCGAGGGCATGAACACTGAAGCTTTCTTT. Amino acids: CASSQEVEGMNTEAFF.

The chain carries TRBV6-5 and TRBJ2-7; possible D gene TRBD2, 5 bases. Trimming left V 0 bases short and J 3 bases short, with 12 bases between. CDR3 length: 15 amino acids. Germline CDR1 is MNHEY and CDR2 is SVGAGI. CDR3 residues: CASSYSNGVRYEQYF. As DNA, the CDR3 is TGTGCCAGCAGTTACTCGAACGGGGTCCGCTACGAGCAGTACTTC.

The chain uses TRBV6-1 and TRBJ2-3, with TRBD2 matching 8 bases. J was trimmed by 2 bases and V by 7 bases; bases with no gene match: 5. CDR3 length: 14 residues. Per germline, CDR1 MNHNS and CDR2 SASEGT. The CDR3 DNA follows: TGTGCCAGCACGGAGCGGGGGAACACAGATACGCAGTATTTT. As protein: CASTERGNTDTQYF.

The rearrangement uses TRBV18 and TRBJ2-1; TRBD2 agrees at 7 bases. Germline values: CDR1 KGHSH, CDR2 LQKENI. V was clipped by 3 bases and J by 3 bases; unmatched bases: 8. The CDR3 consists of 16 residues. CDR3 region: CASSPISGANYNEQFF. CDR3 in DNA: TGTGCCAGCTCACCGATCAGCGGGGCAAACTACAATGAGCAGTTCTTC.

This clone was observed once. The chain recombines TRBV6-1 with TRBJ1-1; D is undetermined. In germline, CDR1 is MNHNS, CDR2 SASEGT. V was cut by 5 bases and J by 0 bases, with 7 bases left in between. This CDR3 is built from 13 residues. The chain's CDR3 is CASSHTLNTEAFF. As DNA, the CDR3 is TGTGCCAGCAGTCATACACTGAACACTGAAGCTTTCTTT.

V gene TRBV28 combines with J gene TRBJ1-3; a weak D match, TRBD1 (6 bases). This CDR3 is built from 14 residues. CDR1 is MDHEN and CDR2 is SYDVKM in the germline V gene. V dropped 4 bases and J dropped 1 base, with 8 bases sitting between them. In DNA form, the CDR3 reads TGTGCCAGCAGTTCAACAGGGTCTGGAAACACCATATATTTT. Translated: CASSSTGSGNTIYF.

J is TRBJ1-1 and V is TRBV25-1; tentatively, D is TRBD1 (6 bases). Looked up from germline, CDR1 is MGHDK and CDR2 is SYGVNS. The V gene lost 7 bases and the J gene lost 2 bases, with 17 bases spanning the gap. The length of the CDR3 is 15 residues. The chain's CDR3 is CASITTGTPNTEAFF. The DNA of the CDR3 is TGTGCCAGCATTACGACAGGTACTCCCAACACTGAAGCTTTCTTT.

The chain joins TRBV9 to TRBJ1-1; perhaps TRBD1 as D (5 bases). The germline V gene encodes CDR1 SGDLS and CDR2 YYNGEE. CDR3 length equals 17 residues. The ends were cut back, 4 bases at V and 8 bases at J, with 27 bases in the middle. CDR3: CASSKILQESVNLEAFF. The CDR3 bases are TGTGCCAGCAGCAAAATATTACAGGAATCCGTGAATCTCGAAGCTTTCTTT.

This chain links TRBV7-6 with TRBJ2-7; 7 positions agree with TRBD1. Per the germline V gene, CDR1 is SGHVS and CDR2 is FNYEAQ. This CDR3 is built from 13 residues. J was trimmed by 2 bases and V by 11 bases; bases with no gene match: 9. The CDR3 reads CAGEQGDTYEQYF. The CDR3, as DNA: TGTGCCGGTGAGCAGGGGGATACCTACGAGCAGTACTTC.

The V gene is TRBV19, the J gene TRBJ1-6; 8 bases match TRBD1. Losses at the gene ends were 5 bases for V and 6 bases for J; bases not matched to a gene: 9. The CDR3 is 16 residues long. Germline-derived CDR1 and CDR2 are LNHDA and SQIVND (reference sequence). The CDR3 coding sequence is TGTGCCAGTAGTTCTCTGGACAGGGTGTTTAATTCACCCCTCCACTTT. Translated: CASSSLDRVFNSPLHF.

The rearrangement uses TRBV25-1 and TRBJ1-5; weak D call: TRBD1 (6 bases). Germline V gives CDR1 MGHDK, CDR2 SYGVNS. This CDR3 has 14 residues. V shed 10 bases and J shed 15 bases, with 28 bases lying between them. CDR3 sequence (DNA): TGTGCCACCAACACGAATTCAGGGGTTACATCAGGGCATTTT. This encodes CATNTNSGVTSGHF.

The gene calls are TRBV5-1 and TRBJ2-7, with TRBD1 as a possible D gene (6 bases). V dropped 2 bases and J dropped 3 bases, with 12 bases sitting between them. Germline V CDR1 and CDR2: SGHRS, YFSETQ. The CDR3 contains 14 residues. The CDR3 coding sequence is TGCGCCAGCAGCTTCCACGACAGGTTCTACGAGCAGTACTTC. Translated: CASSFHDRFYEQYF.

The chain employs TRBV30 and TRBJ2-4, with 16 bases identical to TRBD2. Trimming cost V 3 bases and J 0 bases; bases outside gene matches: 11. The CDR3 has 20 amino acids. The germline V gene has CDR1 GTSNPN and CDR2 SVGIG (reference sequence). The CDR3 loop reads CAWRGGTSGGVPLAKNIQYF. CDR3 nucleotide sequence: TGTGCCTGGAGAGGAGGGACTAGCGGGGGGGTACCACTAGCCAAAAACATTCAGTACTTC.

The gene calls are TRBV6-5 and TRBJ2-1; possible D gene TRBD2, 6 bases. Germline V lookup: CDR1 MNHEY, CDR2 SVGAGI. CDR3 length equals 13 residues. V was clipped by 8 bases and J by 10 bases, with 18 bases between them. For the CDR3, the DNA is TGTGCCAGCGCCCGGGACTTCGAATGGGAGCAGTTCTTC. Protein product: CASARDFEWEQFF.

CDR3 protein: CAWTVGTGNQPQHF. The DNA for the CDR3 is TGTGCCTGGACGGTTGGGACAGGAAATCAGCCCCAGCATTTT. The rearrangement joins TRBV30 to TRBJ1-5; 8 nucleotides agree with TRBD1. Germline V gene sequence: CDR1 GTSNPN, CDR2 SVGIG (reference sequence). CDR3 length: 14 amino acids. V dropped 4 bases and J dropped 4; count of bases not matched to a gene: 6.

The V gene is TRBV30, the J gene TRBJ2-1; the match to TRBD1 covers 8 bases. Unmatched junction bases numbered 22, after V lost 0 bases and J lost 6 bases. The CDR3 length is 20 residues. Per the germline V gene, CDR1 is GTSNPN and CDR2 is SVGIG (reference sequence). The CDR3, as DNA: TGTGCCTGGAGTGTAAGCCGACAGGGGTCTCTTGTACCTAACTTCAATGAGCAGTTCTTC. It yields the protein CAWSVSRQGSLVPNFNEQFF.